This entry is about one TCR beta chain. No cognate antigen has been identified for it. The input lacks base qualities; no much larger clone sits a single base away. The CDR3 holds 15 amino acids from the cysteine to the phenylalanine. The only DNA kept is the CDR3, 45 bases in frame from the first base. CDR1 and CDR2, per the germline V gene, are LGHNA and YSLEER. The junction shows trimming of 0 bases on V and 5 bases on J, plus 10 bases between the germline ends. The sample belongs to a study of T cell changes during pregnancy in multiple sclerosis (dated by TCRdb to between 2018 and 2021). About the full investigation: Changes in the T cell repertoire over the course of pregnancy were examined in this study in women with multiple sclerosis.

The library was generated by the immunoSEQ multiplex PCR assay. TCRdb holds this immuneACCESS table with in-frame rearrangements only. Some clones are missing; in checked studies, unresolved V genes explain under half, and the rest has no known cause. In this sample the table shows some 47,000 clones, 70% to 90% of which occur a single time. The leading ten clones occupy more than 5% of the sample. Here the sequenced sample was CD8+ T cells from peripheral blood mononuclear cells, taken after pregnancy. This clonotype was sampled from a female donor in good health, enrolled as a control in a pregnancy study. The chain employs TRBV4-3 and TRBJ2-2, and perhaps TRBD1 as D gene, on 6 matching bases. The DNA is as follows: TGCGCCAGCAGCCAAGACAGGGGTTTTACCGGGGAGCTGTTTTTT. Its product reads: CASSQDRGFTGELFF.